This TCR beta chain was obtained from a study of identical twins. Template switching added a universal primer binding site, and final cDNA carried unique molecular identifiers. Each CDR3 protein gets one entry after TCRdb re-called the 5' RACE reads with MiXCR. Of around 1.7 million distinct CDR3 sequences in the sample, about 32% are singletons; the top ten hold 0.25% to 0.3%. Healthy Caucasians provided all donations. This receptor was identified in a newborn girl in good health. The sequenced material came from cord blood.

This chain's CDR3 is CASSLFLSGGSGRADTQYF. The CDR3 nucleotides read TGTGCCAGCAGCTTATTCCTGTCTGGTGGTAGCGGGAGGGCAGATACGCAGTATTTT. The chain couples TRBV7-9 to TRBJ2-3; 11 nucleotides line up with TRBD2. The CDR3 is 19 residues long. Germline CDR1 SEHNR, CDR2 FQNEAQ (reference sequence). V lost 2 bases to trimming and J lost 4 bases; unmatched junction nucleotides: 14.